This TCR beta chain stems from a study of blood T cell repertoires in COVID-19. Overall study context: The United States, Italy and Spain were the sources of the acute and convalescent COVID-19 samples. PBMCs, B-cell-depleted T cells, or T cells were the source of the cDNA or gDNA that made up the material.

Study processing details: Amplification of reference gene primers provided the estimated nucleated cell counts. The table came from immunoSEQ multiplex PCR; TCRdb's copy has only in-frame clones and leaves some out. Clone size and V and J calls were adopted from that table, with D and trimming inferred from the DNA. Among over 20,000 clones, 80% to 90% were seen once, and the ten largest hold more than 6%. The germline CDR1 and CDR2 sequences are LGHDT and YNNKEL (reference sequence). With 0 bases removed from V and 0 bases from J, the gap between germline ends came to 6 bases. CDR3 size: 16 residues.

The clonotype was recovered from a human donor in a cohort sampled during active COVID-19. The rearrangement links TRBV3-1 (or the pseudogene TRBV3-2) to TRBJ1-6; D not resolved. The sequencing sample was made of peripheral blood. The CDR3 sequence: CASSQEGSSYNSPLHF. The DNA for the CDR3 is TGTGCCAGCAGCCAAGAAGGGAGCTCCTATAATTCACCCCTCCACTTT.